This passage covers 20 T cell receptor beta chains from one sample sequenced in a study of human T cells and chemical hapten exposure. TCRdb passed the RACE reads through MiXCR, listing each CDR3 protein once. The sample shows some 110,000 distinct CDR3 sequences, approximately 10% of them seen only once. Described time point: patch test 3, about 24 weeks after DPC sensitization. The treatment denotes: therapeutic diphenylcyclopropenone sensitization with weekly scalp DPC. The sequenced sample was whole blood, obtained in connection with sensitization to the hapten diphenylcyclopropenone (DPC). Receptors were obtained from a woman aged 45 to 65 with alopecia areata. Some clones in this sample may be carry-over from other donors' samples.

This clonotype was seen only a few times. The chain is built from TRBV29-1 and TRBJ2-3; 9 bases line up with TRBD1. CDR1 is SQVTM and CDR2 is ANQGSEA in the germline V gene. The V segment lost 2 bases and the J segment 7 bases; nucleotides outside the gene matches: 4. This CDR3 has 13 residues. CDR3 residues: CSVEKGTGNTQYF. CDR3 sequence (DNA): TGCAGCGTTGAAAAGGGGACAGGGAATACGCAGTATTTT.

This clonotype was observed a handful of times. CDR3 sequence (DNA): TGTGCCAGCAGTTCTCCGATGACTAGCGGATACTACGAGCAGTACTTC. Its protein is CASSSPMTSGYYEQYF. The chain is built from TRBV28 and TRBJ2-7; 9 bases line up with TRBD2. Unmatched junction bases numbered 10, after V lost 4 bases and J lost 3 bases. The CDR3 loop spans 16 amino acids. Germline V CDR1 and CDR2: MDHEN, SYDVKM.

CDR3 residues: CASSQEAGASYNEQFF. As DNA, the CDR3 is TGTGCCAGCAGCCAAGAAGCGGGGGCCTCCTACAATGAGCAGTTCTTC. J is TRBJ2-1 and V is TRBV4-2, with 8 bases that match TRBD2. Germline V gene sequence: CDR1 LGHNA, CDR2 YNFKEQ. The CDR3 spans 16 residues. V lost 0 bases, J lost 0 bases, and 1 base stayed unmatched.

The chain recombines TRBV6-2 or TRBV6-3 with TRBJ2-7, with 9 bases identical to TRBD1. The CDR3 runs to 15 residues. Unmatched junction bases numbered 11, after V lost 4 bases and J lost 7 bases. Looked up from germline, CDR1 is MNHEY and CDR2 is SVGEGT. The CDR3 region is CASSFTGTGRKEQYF. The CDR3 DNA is TGTGCCAGCAGTTTCACCGGGACAGGGAGGAAAGAGCAGTACTTC.

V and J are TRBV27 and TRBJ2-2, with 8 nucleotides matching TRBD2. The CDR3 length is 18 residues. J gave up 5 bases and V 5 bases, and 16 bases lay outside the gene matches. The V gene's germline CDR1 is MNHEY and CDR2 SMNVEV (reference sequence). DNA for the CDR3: TGTGCCAGCAGTCCACCCCCCAGGCGGGAGGCCTCAACCGGGGAGCTGTTTTTT. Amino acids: CASSPPPRREASTGELFF.

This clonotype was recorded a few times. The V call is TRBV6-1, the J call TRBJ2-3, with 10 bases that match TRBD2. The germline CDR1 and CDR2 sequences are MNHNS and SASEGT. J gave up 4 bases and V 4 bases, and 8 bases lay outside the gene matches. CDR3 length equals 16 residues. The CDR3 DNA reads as TGTGCCAGCAGTGTATCTAGCGGGGGTTGGTCAGATACGCAGTATTTT. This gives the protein CASSVSSGGWSDTQYF.

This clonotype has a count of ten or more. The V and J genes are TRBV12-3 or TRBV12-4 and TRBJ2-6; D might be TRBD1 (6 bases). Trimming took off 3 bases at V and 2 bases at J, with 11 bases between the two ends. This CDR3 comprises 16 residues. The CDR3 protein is CASSLPQGPGANVLTF. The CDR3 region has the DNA TGTGCCAGCAGTTTGCCCCAGGGGCCTGGGGCCAACGTCCTGACTTTC.

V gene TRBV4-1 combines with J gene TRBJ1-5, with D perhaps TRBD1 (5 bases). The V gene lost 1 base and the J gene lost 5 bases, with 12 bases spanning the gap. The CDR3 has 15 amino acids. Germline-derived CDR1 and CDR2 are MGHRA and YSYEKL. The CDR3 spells CASSQAGKGDQPQHF. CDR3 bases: TGCGCCAGCAGCCAAGCGGGCAAAGGGGATCAGCCCCAGCATTTT.

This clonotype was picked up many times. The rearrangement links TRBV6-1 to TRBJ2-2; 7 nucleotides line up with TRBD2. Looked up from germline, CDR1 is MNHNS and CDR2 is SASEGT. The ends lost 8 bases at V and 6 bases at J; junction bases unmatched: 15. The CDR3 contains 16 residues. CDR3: CASRHGGVKEAGELFF. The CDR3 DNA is TGTGCCAGCCGGCATGGGGGGGTGAAGGAGGCCGGGGAGCTGTTTTTT.

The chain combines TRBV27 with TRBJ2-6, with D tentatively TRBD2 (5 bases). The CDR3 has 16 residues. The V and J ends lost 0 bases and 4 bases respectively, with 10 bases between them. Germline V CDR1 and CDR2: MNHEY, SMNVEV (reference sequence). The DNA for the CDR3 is TGTGCCAGCAGTTTATCGAGCTCGGGAGGGGCCAACGTCCTGACTTTC. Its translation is CASSLSSSGGANVLTF.

CDR3 region: CSAGGMCSYEQYF. The CDR3 bases are TGCAGCGCCGGCGGCATGTGCTCCTACGAGCAGTACTTC. This chain joins TRBV29-1 and TRBJ2-7; D is unclear. CDR1 SQVTM and CDR2 ANQGSEA come from the germline V gene. The CDR3 consists of 13 residues. Trimming removed 7 bases at V and 0 bases at J, with 13 bases between.

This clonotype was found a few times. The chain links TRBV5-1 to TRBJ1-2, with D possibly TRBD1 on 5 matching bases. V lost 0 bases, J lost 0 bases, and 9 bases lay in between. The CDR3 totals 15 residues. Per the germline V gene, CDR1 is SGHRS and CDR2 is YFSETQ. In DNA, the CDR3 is TGCGCCAGCAGCTTGGGTGACAGTGCTAACTATGGCTACACCTTC. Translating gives CASSLGDSANYGYTF.

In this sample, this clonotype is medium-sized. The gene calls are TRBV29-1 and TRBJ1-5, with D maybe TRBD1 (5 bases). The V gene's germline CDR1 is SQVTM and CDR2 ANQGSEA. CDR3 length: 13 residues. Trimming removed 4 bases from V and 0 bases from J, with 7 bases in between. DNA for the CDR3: TGCAGCGTTGCCGGGGGTAGCAATCAGCCCCAGCATTTT. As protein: CSVAGGSNQPQHF.

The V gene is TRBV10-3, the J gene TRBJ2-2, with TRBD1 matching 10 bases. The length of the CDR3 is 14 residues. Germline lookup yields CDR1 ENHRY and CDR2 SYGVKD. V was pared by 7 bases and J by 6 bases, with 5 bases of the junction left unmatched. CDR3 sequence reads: CAIKGTGDSGELFF. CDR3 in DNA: TGTGCCATCAAAGGGACAGGGGACTCCGGGGAGCTGTTTTTT.

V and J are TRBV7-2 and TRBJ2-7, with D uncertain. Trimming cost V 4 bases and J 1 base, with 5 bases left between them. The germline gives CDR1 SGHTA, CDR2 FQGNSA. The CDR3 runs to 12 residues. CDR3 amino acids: CASSSRSYEQYF. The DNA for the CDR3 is TGTGCCAGCAGCTCCAGGTCCTACGAGCAGTACTTC.

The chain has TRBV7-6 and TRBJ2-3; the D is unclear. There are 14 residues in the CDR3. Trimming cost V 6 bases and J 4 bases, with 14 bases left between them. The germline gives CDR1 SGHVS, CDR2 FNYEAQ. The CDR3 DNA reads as TGTGCCAGCAGTTCAAACTCCTACGCAGATACGCAGTATTTT. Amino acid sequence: CASSSNSYADTQYF.

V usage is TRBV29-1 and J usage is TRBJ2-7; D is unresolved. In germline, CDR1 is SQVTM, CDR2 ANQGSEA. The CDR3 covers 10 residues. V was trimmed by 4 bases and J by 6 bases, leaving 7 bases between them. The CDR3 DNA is TGCAGCGTTGGCGAGGCCGAGCAGTACTTC. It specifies CSVGEAEQYF.

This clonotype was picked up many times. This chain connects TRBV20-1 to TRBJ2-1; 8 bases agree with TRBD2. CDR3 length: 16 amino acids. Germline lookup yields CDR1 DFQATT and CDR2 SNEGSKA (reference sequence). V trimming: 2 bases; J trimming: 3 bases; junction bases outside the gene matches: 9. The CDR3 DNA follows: TGCAGTGCTAGATTCGTAGCGGGACAATTCTACAATGAGCAGTTCTTC. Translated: CSARFVAGQFYNEQFF.

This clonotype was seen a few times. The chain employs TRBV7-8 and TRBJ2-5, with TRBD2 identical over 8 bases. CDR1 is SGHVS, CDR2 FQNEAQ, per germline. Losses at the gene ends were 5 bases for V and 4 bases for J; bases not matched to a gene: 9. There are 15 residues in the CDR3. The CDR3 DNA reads TGTGCCAGCAGCCCTGGAGTGGCGGGAGGAGAGACCCAGTACTTC. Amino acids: CASSPGVAGGETQYF. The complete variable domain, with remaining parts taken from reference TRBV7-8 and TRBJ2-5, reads GAGVSQSPRYKVAKRGQDVALRCDPISGHVSLFWYQQALGQGPEFLTYFQNEAQLDKSGLPSDRFFAERPEGSVSTLKIQRTQQEDSAVYLCASSPGVAGGETQYFGPGTRLLVL.

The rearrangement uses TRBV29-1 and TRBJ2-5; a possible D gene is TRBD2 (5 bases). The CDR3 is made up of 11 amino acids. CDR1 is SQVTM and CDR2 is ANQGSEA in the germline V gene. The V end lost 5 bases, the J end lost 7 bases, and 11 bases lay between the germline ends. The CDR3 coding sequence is TGCAGCGTTAACCGGGGAATGACCCAGTACTTC. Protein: CSVNRGMTQYF.